This T cell receptor (beta chain) was sequenced during a study of blood T cell repertoires in COVID-19. Study-level background: Collection of acute and convalescent COVID-19 samples took place in the United States, Italy and Spain.

The CDR3 contains 12 residues. Germline-derived CDR1 and CDR2 are MGHDK and SYGVNS. The V gene lost 3 bases and the J gene lost 5 bases, with 8 bases spanning the gap. TCRdb keeps only in-frame clones here, not all; method: immunoSEQ multiplex PCR. Here the sample spans about 270,000 clones, around 88% being singletons. The rearrangement uses TRBV25-1 and TRBJ2-7; D gene uncertain. Specimen: peripheral blood. The sequence derives from an elderly man with acute or convalescent COVID-19. CDR3 nucleotide sequence: TGTGCCAGCAGTGATCTAATAAACGAGCAGTACTTC. It yields the protein CASSDLINEQYF.